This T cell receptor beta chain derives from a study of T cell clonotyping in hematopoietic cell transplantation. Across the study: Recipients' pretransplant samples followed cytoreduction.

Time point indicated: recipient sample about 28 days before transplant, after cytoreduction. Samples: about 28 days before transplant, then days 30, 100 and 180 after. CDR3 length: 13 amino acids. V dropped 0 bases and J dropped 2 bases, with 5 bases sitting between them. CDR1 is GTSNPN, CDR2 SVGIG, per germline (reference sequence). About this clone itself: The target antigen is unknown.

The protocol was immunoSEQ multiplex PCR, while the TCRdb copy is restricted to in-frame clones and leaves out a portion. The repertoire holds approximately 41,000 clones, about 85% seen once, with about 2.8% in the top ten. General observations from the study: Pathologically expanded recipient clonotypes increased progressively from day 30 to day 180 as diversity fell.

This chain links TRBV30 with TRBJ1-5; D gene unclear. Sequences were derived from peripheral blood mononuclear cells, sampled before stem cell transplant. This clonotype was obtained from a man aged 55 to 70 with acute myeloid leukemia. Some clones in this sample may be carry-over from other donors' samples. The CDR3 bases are TGTGCCTGGAGTGTGGCAGGCAATCAGCCCCAGCATTTT. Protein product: CAWSVAGNQPQHF.